Listed below are T cell receptor beta chains from one sample, sequenced in a study of CD8+ T cells in alopecia areata. Assay used: immunoSEQ multiplex PCR; TCRdb lists only in-frame clones, some missing. The data show about 20,000 clones, 60% to 65% seen once. The specimen was CD4+ Tregs sorted from blood. These receptors were taken from a human donor with alopecia areata. Each CDR3 is given with its conserved first and last residue. Each record gives: V gene, J gene, CDR3 protein.

TRBV28	TRBJ2-7	CASRGHRGQTYEQYF
TRBV28	TRBJ1-5	CASSLGSTPLQSGNQPQHF
TRBV28	TRBJ1-1	CASRWTGSVEAFF
TRBV7-8	TRBJ1-5	CASSPRGGDNNQPQHF
TRBV7-2	TRBJ2-6	CASSSSPTARSSGANVLTF
TRBV5-1	TRBJ2-2	CASSLNTGELFF
TRBV6-6	TRBJ2-2	CASSRTGELFF
TRBV5-6	TRBJ2-7	CASSLDRPLRDEQYF
TRBV7-8	TRBJ1-1	CASSLVRVQNTEAFF
TRBV29-1	TRBJ2-3	CSVESRVLRYTQYF
TRBV7-2	TRBJ2-1	CASSLSAGAHYNEQFF
TRBV27	TRBJ2-1	CASSSLGTRGFEQFF
TRBV11-3	TRBJ1-6	CASSLGQRNSPLHF
TRBV5-1	TRBJ1-6	CASAQGSRSPLHF
TRBV29-1	TRBJ2-1	CSVEPPSVFYSYNEQFF
TRBV7-9	TRBJ2-5	CASSLPTGRGFQETQYF
TRBV25-1	TRBJ1-2	CASSEGRSYGYTF
TRBV29-1	TRBJ2-5	CSVDRGQTQYF
TRBV2	TRBJ1-3	CASREQGFSGNTIYF
TRBV7-9	TRBJ2-1	CASSLDYGNEQFF
TRBV30	TRBJ2-1	CAWGRLVDEQFF
TRBV7-2	.	CASSLPGLTLETQYF
TRBV27	TRBJ2-3	CASSLSRWGTDTQYF
TRBV5-1	TRBJ2-7	CASSGDLGANEQYF